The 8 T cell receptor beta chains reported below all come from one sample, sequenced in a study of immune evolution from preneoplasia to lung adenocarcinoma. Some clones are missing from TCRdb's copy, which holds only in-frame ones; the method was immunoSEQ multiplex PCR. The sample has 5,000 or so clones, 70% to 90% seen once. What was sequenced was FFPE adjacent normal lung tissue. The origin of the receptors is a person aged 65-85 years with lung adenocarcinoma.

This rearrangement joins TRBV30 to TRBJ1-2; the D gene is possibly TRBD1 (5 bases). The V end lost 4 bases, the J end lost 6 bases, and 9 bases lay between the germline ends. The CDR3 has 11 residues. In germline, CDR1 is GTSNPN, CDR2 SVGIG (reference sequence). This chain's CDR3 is CAWMRGDGYTF. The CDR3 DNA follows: TGTGCCTGGATGAGAGGGGATGGCTACACCTTC. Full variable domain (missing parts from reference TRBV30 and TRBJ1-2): SQTIHQWPATLVQPVGSPLSLECTVEGTSNPNLYWYRQAAGRGLQLLFYSVGIGQISSEVPQNLSASRPQDRQFILSSKKLLLSDSGFYLCAWMRGDGYTFGSGTRLTVV.

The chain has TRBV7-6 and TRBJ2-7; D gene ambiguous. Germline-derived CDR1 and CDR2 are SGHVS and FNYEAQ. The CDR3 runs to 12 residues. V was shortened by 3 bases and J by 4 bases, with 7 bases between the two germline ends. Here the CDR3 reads CASSFSGYEQYF. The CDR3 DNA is TGTGCCAGCAGCTTCTCTGGGTACGAGCAGTACTTC.

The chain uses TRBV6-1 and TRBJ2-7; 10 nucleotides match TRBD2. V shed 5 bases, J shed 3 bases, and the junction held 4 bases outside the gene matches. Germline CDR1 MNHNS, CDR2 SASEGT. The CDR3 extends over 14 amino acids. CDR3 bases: TGTGCCAGCAGTCACCTAGCGGGAGTCTACGAGCAGTACTTC. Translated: CASSHLAGVYEQYF.

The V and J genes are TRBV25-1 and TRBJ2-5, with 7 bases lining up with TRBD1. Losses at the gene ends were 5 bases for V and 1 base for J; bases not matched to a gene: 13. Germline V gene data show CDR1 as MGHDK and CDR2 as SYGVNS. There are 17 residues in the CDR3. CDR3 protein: CASSKLLGTAPQETQYF. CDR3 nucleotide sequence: TGTGCCAGCAGTAAACTTCTTGGGACAGCCCCCCAAGAGACCCAGTACTTC.

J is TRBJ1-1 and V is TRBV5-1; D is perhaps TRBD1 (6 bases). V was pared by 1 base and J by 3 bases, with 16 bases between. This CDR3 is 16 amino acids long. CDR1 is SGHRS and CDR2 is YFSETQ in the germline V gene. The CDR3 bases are TGCGCCAGCAGCTTGTGGAGGGGGGTTGCCGACACTGAAGCTTTCTTT. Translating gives CASSLWRGVADTEAFF.

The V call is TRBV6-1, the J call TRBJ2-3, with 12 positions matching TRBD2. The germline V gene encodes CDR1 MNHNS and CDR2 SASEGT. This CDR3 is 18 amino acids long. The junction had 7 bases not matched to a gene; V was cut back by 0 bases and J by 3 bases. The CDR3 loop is CASSEAWASGGDTDTQYF. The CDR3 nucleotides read TGTGCCAGCAGTGAAGCATGGGCTAGCGGGGGGGATACAGATACGCAGTATTTT.

CDR3 sequence reads: CASSYSPGATEAFF. The CDR3 DNA sequence: TGTGCCAGCAGTTACTCTCCGGGGGCAACTGAAGCTTTCTTT. V gene TRBV6-6 combines with J gene TRBJ1-1; possibly TRBD1 for D (6 bases). Germline V gene data show CDR1 as MNHNY and CDR2 as SVGAGI (reference sequence). V lost 0 bases and J 5 bases, leaving 10 bases between the germline ends. This CDR3 is built from 14 residues.

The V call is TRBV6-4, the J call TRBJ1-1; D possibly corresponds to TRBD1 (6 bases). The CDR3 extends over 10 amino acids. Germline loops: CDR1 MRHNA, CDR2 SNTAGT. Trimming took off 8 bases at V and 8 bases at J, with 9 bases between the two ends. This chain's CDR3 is CASVRGEAFF. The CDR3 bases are TGTGCCAGCGTAAGGGGGGAAGCTTTCTTT.